The clone carrying this T cell receptor beta chain appeared once. Its antigen is undetermined. This CDR3 has 13 amino acids. Germline CDR1 and CDR2: SGHRS and YFSETQ. V was cut by 7 bases and J by 5 bases, with 15 bases left in between. The PCR employed 60 Vbeta primers together with 13 Jbeta primers. The method was immunoSEQ multiplex PCR; TCRdb's version includes in-frame clones alone and lacks a portion of them. Of approximately 100,000 clones in the sample, 76% were seen once. This sample is drawn from a study of cytomegalovirus exposure and HLA in healthy donors. Whole-study findings and limits: Three CMV-associated chains proved CMV antigen-specific in vitro.

The sequence derives from a man aged 40-50 years in good health and CMV-seronegative. Sample: PBMCs. The rearrangement joins TRBV5-1 to TRBJ1-1; D possibly corresponds to TRBD1 (5 bases). CDR3 nucleotide sequence: TGCGCCAGCGCTCGGGGGGGTGGAACTGAAGCTTTCTTT. This codes for CASARGGGTEAFF.